The subject of this entry is one T cell receptor beta chain. The antigen is undetermined. Germline V gene sequence: CDR1 LGHNA, CDR2 YNFKEQ. The CDR3 contains 14 residues. Starting material for each TCR library was roughly 3,300 ng of total RNA. Two nested PCRs, of roughly 17 and 9 cycles, processed TCRalpha and TCRbeta cDNA. TCRdb re-analyzed the 5' RACE reads; it lists each CDR3 protein once, without DNA. The sample has 300,000 to 400,000 distinct CDR3 sequences. Blood was drawn at roughly 2.6 ml per donor. This sample stems from a study of monozygotic twins with inflammatory bowel disease. Overall study results and limits: Relative clonotype sharing with others was diminished in IBD patients versus healthy twins, particularly with disease activity.

The receptor was derived from a human donor with ulcerative colitis or Crohn's disease, or a healthy co-twin of an affected twin (not recorded which). This chain uses TRBV4-2 with TRBJ2-7; as DNA is missing, the TRBD1 call by TCRdb cannot be tested. Specimen: blood. The CDR3 region is CASSQGDRGHEQYF.